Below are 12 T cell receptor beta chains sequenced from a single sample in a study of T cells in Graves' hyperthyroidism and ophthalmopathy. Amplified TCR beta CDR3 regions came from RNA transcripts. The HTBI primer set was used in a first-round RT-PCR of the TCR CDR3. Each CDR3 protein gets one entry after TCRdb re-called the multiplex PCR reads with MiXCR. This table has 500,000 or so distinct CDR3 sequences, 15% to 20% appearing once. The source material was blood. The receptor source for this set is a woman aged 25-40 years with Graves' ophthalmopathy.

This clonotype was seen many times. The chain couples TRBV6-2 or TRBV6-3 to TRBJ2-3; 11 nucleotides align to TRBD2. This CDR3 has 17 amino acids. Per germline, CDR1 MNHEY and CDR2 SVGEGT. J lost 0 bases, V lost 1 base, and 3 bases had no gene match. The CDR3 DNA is TGTGCCAGCAGTTACTTAGCGGGAGGGCCGAGCACAGATACGCAGTATTTT. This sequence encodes CASSYLAGGPSTDTQYF.

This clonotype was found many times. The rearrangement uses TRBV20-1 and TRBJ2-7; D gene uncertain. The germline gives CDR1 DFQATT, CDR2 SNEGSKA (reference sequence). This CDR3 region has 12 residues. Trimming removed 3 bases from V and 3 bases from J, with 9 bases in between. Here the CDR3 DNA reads TGCAGTGCTAGCCCCTCTAGCTACGAGCAGTACTTC. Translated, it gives CSASPSSYEQYF.

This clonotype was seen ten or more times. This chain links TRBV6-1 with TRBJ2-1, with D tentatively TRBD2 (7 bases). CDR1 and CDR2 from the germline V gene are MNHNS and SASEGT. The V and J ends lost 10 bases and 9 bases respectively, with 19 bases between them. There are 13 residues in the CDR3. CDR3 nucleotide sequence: TGTGCCAACGTTAGGGGGGGCAAGGGTGAGCAGTTCTTC. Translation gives CANVRGGKGEQFF.

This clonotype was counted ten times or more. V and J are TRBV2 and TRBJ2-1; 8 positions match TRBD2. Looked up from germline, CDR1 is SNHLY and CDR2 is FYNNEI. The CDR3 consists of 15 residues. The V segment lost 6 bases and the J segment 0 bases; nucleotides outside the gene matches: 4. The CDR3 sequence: CASRVSGNSYNEQFF. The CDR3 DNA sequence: TGTGCCAGCAGGGTTAGCGGGAACTCCTACAATGAGCAGTTCTTC.

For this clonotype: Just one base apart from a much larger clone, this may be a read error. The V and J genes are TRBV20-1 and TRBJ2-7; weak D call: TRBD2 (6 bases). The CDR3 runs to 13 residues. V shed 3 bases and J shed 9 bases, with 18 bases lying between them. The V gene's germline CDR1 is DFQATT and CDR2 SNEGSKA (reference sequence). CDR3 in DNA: TGCAGTGCTAGGGAGGGCGCCCCTTCGGGGCAGTACTTC. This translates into CSAREGAPSGQYF.

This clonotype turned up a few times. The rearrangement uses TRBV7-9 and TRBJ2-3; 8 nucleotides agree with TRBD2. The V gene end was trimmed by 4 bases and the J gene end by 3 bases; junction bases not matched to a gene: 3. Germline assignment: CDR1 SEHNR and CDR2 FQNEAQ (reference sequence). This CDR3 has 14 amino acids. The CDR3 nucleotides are TGTGCCAGCAGCTCAGCGGGGGTGACAGATACGCAGTATTTT. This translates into CASSSAGVTDTQYF.

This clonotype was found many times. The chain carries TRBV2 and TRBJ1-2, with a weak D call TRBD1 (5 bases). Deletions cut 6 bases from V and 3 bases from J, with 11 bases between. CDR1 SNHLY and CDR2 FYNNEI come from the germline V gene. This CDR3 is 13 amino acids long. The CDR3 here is CASRRGADYGYTF. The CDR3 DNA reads TGTGCCAGCAGGAGGGGCGCGGACTATGGCTACACCTTC.

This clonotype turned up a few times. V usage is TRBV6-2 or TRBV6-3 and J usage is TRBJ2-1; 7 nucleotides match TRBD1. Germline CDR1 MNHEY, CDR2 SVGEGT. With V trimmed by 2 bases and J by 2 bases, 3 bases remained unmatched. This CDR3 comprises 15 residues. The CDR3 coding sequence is TGTGCCAGCAGTTACGGGACAGCGACCTACAATGAGCAGTTCTTC. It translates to CASSYGTATYNEQFF.

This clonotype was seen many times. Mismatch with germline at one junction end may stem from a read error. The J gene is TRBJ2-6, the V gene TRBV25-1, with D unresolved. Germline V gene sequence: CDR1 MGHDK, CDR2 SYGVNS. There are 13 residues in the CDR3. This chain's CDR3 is CASRESGANVLTF. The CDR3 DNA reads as TGTGCCAGCAGAGAATCTGGGGCCAACGTCCTGACTTTC.

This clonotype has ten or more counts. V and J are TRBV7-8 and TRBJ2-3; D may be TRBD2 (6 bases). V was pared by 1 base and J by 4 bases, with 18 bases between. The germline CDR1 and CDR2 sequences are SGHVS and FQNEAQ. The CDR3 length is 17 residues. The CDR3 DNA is TGTGCCAGCAGCTTAGACCGTCCGGGGACTTGGGCAGATACGCAGTATTTT. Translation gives CASSLDRPGTWADTQYF. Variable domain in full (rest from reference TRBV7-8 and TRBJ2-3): GAGVSQSPRYKVAKRGQDVALRCDPISGHVSLFWYQQALGQGPEFLTYFQNEAQLDKSGLPSDRFFAERPEGSVSTLKIQRTQQEDSAVYLCASSLDRPGTWADTQYFGPGTRLTVL.

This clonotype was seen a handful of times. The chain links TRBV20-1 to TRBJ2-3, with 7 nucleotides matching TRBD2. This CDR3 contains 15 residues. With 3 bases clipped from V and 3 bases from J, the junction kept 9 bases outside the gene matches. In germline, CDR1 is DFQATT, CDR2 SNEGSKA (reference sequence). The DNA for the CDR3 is TGCAGTGCTAGTTCGGCGGCGGGAGAAACAGATACGCAGTATTTT. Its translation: CSASSAAGETDTQYF.

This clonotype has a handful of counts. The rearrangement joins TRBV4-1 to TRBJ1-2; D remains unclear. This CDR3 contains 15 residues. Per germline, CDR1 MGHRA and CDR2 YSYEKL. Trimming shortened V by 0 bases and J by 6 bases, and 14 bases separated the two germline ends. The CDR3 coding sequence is TGCGCCAGCAGCCAAGATGTACTGACGTTCGATGGCTACACCTTC. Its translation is CASSQDVLTFDGYTF.